This T cell receptor beta chain came from a study of T cell repertoires in cytomegalovirus infection (dated by TCRdb to the late 2010s). Some background on the complete study: Because public TCR beta signatures pointed to carriage of CMV infection together with the matching HLA type, the HLA type of each donor mattered for the analysis.

Study-level results and caveats: The ex vivo response was dominated by HLA-C-restricted CMV-specific TCR beta clonotypes, and the single most frequent clonotype in two of eight donors was supplied by these HLA-C-restricted clonotypes. In both this cohort and an independent roughly 400-donor cohort, the cumulative frequency of public TCR beta family members distinguished carriers of CMV infection plus the relevant HLA type.

Trimmed from V: 7 bases; trimmed from J: 0 bases; junction bases lacking a gene match: 4. From the cysteine through the phenylalanine, the CDR3 covers 15 amino acids. Here the CDR3 DNA is all that survives: 45 bases in frame from base 1. Based on the germline V gene, the CDR1 and CDR2 sequences are SGDLS and YYNGEE. Points on this clonotype: It lacks a known antigen. Base qualities are not recorded, but no much larger clone differs from it by a single base.

The instrument was an Illumina HiSeq 1500. In-frame beta chains were kept once TCRdb had trimmed the public reads at Q25 with fastp and called clones with MiXCR. Every entry covers one CDR3 protein and lists the most common genes and DNA from its rows. This sample is represented by roughly 640,000 distinct CDR3 sequences; roughly 26% of them were singletons. The ten most abundant clones make up roughly 8% of the sample. What was sequenced was CD8+ T cells from PBMCs. The rearranged segments are TRBV9 and TRBJ2-3, and TRBD2 aligns with 11 junction nucleotides. The receptor was isolated from a human donor in good health (CMV status not recorded). Some clones in this sample may be carry-over from other donors' samples. In nucleotides, the sequence is TGTGCCAGCGGAATAGCGGGGGGGAGCACAGATACGCAGTATTTT. Translated, this is CASGIAGGSTDTQYF.